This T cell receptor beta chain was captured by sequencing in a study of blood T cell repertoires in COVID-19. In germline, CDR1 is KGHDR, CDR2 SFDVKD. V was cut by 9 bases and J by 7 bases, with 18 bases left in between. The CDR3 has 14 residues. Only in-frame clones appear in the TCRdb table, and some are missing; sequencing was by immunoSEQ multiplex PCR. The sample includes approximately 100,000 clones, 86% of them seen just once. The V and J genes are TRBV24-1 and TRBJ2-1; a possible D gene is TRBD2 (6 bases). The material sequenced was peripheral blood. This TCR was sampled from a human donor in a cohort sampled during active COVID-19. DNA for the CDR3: TGTGCCACCCGACCGACGGGAGAAACAAATGAGCAGTTCTTC. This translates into CATRPTGETNEQFF.